This T cell receptor (beta chain) was sequenced for a study of blood T cell repertoires in COVID-19. Study summary: Acute-phase and convalescent COVID-19 samples originated in the United States, Italy and Spain.

Germline V gene data show CDR1 as WSHSY and CDR2 as SAAADI. The CDR3 sequence is 16 residues long. The trim removed 6 bases at V and 3 bases at J, leaving 13 bases unmatched. Methods used by the authors: Reference gene primer amplification gave estimated nucleated cell counts. This table comes from immunoSEQ multiplex PCR, and its TCRdb copy is limited to in-frame clones, with some not included. V, J and clone size derive from that table, while D and trimming were established from the DNA sequence. The sample shows approximately 230,000 clones, approximately 90% of them seen only once. What the recovered Cohort 3 donors had was two negative PCRs, clearance, or symptom resolution.

Sequenced material: PBMCs or T cells enriched from blood (not recorded which). The chain couples TRBV10-2 to TRBJ1-1, with 7 positions matching TRBD1. This sequence was found in a man in his late teens or twenties who had recovered from COVID-19. CDR3 sequence: CASRDLLTGSYTEAFF. CDR3 sequence (DNA): TGCGCCAGCAGGGATCTTTTGACAGGGTCCTACACTGAAGCTTTCTTT.